This TCR beta chain was sequenced for a study of T-cell reconstitution after alpha-beta-depleted transplantation in children. For TCRbeta, the library was prepared with unique molecular identifiers. From the PCR reads, TCRdb called clonotypes with MiXCR, one entry per CDR3 protein. The table lists about 200,000 distinct CDR3 sequences, about 14% of them singletons. This clonotype came up many times. Germline CDR1 WNHNN, CDR2 SYGVQD (reference sequence). V lost 11 bases and J 7 bases, leaving 20 bases between the germline ends. The CDR3 runs 14 residues. The clonotype originates from a human donor who donated a stem cell graft to a child with acute lymphoblastic leukemia. This specimen was PBMCs from the stem cell graft donor, taken from the stem cell graft. The chain joins TRBV10-1 to TRBJ2-2, with no clear D. DNA of the CDR3: TGCGCCTCAATCCTGGGCCACACCGGCGGGGAGCTGTTTTTT. This sequence encodes CASILGHTGGELFF.